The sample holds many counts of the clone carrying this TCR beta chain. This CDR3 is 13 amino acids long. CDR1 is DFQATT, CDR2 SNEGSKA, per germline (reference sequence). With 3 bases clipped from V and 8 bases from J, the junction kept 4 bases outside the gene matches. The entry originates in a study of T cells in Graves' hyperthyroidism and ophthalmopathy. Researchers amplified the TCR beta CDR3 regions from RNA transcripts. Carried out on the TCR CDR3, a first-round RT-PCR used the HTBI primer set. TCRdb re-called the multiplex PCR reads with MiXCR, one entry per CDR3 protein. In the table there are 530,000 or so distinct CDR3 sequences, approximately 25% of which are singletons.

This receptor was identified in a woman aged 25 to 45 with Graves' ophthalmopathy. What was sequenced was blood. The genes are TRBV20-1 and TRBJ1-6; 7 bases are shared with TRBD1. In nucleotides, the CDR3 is TGCAGTGCTAGGACAGGGAATCATTCACCCCTCCACTTT. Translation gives CSARTGNHSPLHF.